Listed below are T cell receptor beta chains from one sample, sequenced in a study of T cell responses to AZD1222 COVID-19 vaccine. Libraries were prepared by immunoSEQ multiplex PCR; TCRdb keeps only in-frame clonotypes and omits some of them. The table has tens of thousands of clones, 80% to 90% seen once; the top ten hold 2% to 3%. The sequencing used peripheral blood, collected 28 days after the second AZD1222 dose. All receptors derive from an adult who received the AZD1222 COVID-19 vaccine. Each CDR3 is given with its conserved first and last residue. D genes are given only for firm matches. Clone size is not always given. Where it is, it says once, few, many or a class for expanded clones.

abundance	d_gene	v_gene	j_gene	CDR3aa	CDR3nt
-	-	TRBV19	TRBJ2-7	CASTTKEGPYEQYF	TGTGCCAGTACCACTAAGGAGGGCCCCTACGAGCAGTACTTC
once	-	TRBV5-1	TRBJ1-6	CASSAGVGSYNSPLHF	TGCGCCAGCAGCGCAGGAGTTGGCTCCTATAATTCACCCCTCCACTTT
-	-	TRBV5-1	TRBJ2-3	CASSLVGGHTQYF	TGCGCCAGCAGCTTGGTAGGGGGGCATACGCAGTATTTT
-	-	TRBV7-9	TRBJ2-7	CASSRELRFYEQYF	TGTGCCAGCAGCCGGGAGCTGAGGTTCTACGAGCAGTACTTC
-	TRBD2	TRBV30	TRBJ2-2	CAWGGSGYGTGELFF	TGTGCCTGGGGCGGGAGTGGGTATGGCACCGGGGAGCTGTTTTTT
-	TRBD1	TRBV18	TRBJ2-7	CASSTAGTVYEQYF	TGTGCCAGCTCAACCGCCGGGACAGTCTACGAGCAGTACTTC
once	TRBD2	TRBV6-1	TRBJ2-4	CASSEALAGGIQNIQYF	TGTGCCAGCAGTGAAGCGCTGGCGGGAGGGATCCAAAACATTCAGTACTTC
-	TRBD2	TRBV5-1	TRBJ2-7	CASTREGRSYEQYF	TGCGCCAGCACCCGGGAGGGCCGTTCCTACGAGCAGTACTTC
-	-	TRBV19	TRBJ1-1	CASSIGAGGNLHTEAFF	TGTGCCAGTAGTATAGGGGCCGGGGGGAACCTCCACACTGAAGCTTTCTTT
-	-	TRBV6-5	TRBJ2-2	CASRAGTLNTGELFF	TGTGCCAGCAGGGCCGGGACACTAAACACCGGGGAGCTGTTTTTT
-	TRBD1	TRBV5-6	TRBJ1-1	CASSPVGPGQAHTEAFF	TGTGCCAGCAGCCCCGTAGGACCGGGACAGGCGCACACTGAAGCTTTCTTT
-	-	TRBV28	TRBJ2-5	CASSPGRQETQYF	TGTGCCAGCAGCCCCGGACGGCAAGAGACCCAGTACTTC
-	-	TRBV5-1	TRBJ1-4	CASSPQVGKQEKLFF	TGCGCCAGCAGCCCCCAGGTCGGTAAGCAGGAAAAACTGTTTTTT
-	-	TRBV5-6	TRBJ2-1	CASSLSRNEQFF	TGTGCCAGCAGCTTGAGCCGAAATGAGCAGTTCTTC
-	TRBD1	TRBV7-3	TRBJ1-6	CASSLGQGVSPLHF	TGTGCCAGCAGCCTAGGACAGGGAGTTTCACCCCTCCACTTT
-	TRBD1	TRBV28	TRBJ1-4	CVARGNPNEKLFF	TGTGTGGCCAGGGGGAATCCTAATGAAAAACTGTTTTTT
-	-	TRBV5-4	TRBJ2-6	CASSYPSPGTSSGANVLTF	TGTGCCAGCAGCTACCCGAGCCCAGGGACCAGCTCTGGGGCCAACGTCCTGACTTTC
-	TRBD2	TRBV5-4	TRBJ2-5	CASSPKAGGLQETQYF	TGTGCCAGCAGCCCCAAAGCGGGAGGGCTCCAAGAGACCCAGTACTTC
-	TRBD2	TRBV10-3	TRBJ2-7	CAISAGTSGIEQYF	TGTGCCATCAGTGCTGGGACTAGCGGGATCGAGCAGTACTTC
-	-	TRBV6-6	TRBJ1-2	CASSLGASTNYGYTF	TGTGCCAGCAGCCTCGGAGCCTCAACCAACTATGGCTACACCTTC
once	-	TRBV10-1	TRBJ2-1	CASSESGLRGNEQFF	TGCGCCAGCAGTGAGTCTGGACTACGTGGCAATGAGCAGTTCTTC
-	-	TRBV11-3	TRBJ2-5	CASSARGGTQYF	TGTGCCAGCAGCGCCAGGGGTGGGACCCAGTACTTC
few	-	TRBV11-1	TRBJ1-1	CASSLGGWPKEAFF	TGTGCCAGCAGCTTAGGGGGCTGGCCCAAAGAAGCTTTCTTT
once	-	TRBV10-3	TRBJ1-5	CAISEGRGSNQPQHF	TGTGCCATCAGCGAGGGACGGGGGAGCAATCAGCCCCAGCATTTT
once	-	TRBV2	TRBJ1-2	CASSRGGASYGYTF	TGTGCCAGCAGTCGGGGTGGGGCCAGCTATGGCTACACCTTC
-	TRBD2	TRBV4-1	TRBJ2-5	CASSQAGGGETQYF	TGCGCCAGCAGCCAAGCGGGAGGGGGGGAGACCCAGTACTTC
-	-	TRBV28	TRBJ1-5	CASSRVRLLSNQPQHF	TGTGCCAGCAGTCGGGTCCGTCTCTTAAGCAATCAGCCCCAGCATTTT
-	-	TRBV2	TRBJ1-4	CASSEAGEKLFF	TGTGCCAGCAGTGAAGCAGGGGAAAAACTGTTTTTT
-	TRBD1	TRBV28	TRBJ1-2	CASGQGAYGYTF	TGTGCCAGCGGACAGGGGGCCTATGGCTACACCTTC
few	TRBD2	TRBV6-2/TRBV6-3	TRBJ2-4	CASSPRSGRTLLAKNIQYF	TGTGCCAGCAGCCCCCGGAGCGGGAGGACTCTTTTAGCCAAAAACATTCAGTACTTC
-	-	TRBV5-4	TRBJ1-3	CASKVISHFRTSGNTIYF	TGTGCCAGCAAAGTTATCTCGCACTTCCGGACCTCTGGAAACACCATATATTTT
-	TRBD2	TRBV2	TRBJ2-1	CASRVRTSGFYNEQFF	TGTGCCAGCAGGGTTAGGACTAGCGGGTTCTACAATGAGCAGTTCTTC
-	-	TRBV27	TRBJ2-7	CASRGEDYPLSVRRQYF	TGTGCCAGCCGCGGGGAAGACTATCCCCTCTCCGTTCGGCGCCAGTACTTC
-	TRBD1	TRBV27	TRBJ2-7	CASSFQGVDEQYF	TGTGCCAGCAGTTTCCAGGGGGTAGACGAGCAGTACTTC
-	-	TRBV15	TRBJ2-7	CATSRDGGQVYEQYF	TGTGCCACCAGCAGAGATGGGGGACAAGTTTACGAGCAGTACTTC
-	-	TRBV3-1/TRBV3-2	TRBJ1-1	CASSQAWGRVAFF	TGTGCCAGCAGCCAAGCATGGGGGCGGGTAGCTTTCTTT
-	-	TRBV28	TRBJ2-7	CATSGGGLREQYF	TGTGCCACCTCAGGGGGGGGTCTACGGGAGCAGTACTTC
-	TRBD2	TRBV30	TRBJ2-1	CAWSPFGLAGGLSSYNEQFF	TGTGCCTGGAGTCCCTTCGGACTAGCGGGAGGGCTCAGCTCCTACAATGAGCAGTTCTTC
-	TRBD2	TRBV27	TRBJ2-3	CASMGGVPPADTQYF	TGTGCCAGCATGGGAGGGGTCCCCCCGGCAGATACGCAGTATTTT
-	TRBD1	TRBV19	TRBJ1-5	CASRDRGIQPQHF	TGTGCCAGTAGAGACAGGGGTATTCAGCCCCAGCATTTT